This T cell receptor (beta chain) emerged from a study of T cell clones after liver transplantation. About the study: As an antigen-independent comparator, third-party-reactive TCRbeta sequences came from pre-transplant mixed lymphocyte reactions.

Some clones are missing from TCRdb's copy, which holds only in-frame ones; the method was immunoSEQ multiplex PCR. Altogether some 60,000 clones are present, 71% being singletons, with the ten largest covering approximately 15%. Germline V gene lookup returns CDR1 SGHKS and CDR2 YYEKEE (reference sequence). The CDR3 sequence is 16 residues long. Trimming took 4 bases from V and 1 from J; bases not matched to a gene: 5. This TCR was sampled from a human donor who received a liver transplant. The rearrangement joins TRBV5-5 to TRBJ1-5; 10 positions match TRBD1. The sample was CD4+ T cells from blood, taken before liver transplant. CDR3: CASSRGGQGSNQPQHF. DNA for the CDR3: TGTGCCAGCAGCAGGGGGGGACAGGGGAGCAATCAGCCCCAGCATTTT. Combining the CDR3 with reference TRBV5-5 and TRBJ1-5 gives the whole variable domain DAGVTQSPTHLIKTRGQQVTLRCSPISGHKSVSWYQQVLGQGPQFIFQYYEKEERGRGNFPDRFSARQFPNYSSELNVNALLLGDSALYLCASSRGGQGSNQPQHFGDGTRLSIL.